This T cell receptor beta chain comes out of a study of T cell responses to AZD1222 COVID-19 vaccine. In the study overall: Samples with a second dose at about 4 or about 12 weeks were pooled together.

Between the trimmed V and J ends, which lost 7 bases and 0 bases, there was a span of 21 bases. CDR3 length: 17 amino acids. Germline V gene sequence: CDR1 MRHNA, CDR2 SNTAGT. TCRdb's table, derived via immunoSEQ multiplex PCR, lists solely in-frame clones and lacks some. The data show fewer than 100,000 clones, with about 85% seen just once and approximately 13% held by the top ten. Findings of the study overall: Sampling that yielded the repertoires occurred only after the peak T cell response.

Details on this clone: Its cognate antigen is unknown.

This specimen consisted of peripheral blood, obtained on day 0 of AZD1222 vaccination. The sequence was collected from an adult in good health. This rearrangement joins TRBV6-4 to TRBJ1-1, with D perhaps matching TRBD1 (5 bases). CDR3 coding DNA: TGTGCCAGCATCCACTTTCCGGGACGAAACATGAACACTGAAGCTTTCTTT. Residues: CASIHFPGRNMNTEAFF.